The 4 T cell receptor beta chains below come from one sample, sequenced in a study of blood T cell repertoires in COVID-19. Measured with immunoSEQ multiplex PCR; TCRdb has only the in-frame clones, and not every one. Among about 220,000 clones listed, 75% to 90% were seen once. The sequenced sample was peripheral blood. These receptor sequences come from a woman aged 70-85 years with COVID-19, enrolled during active disease.

This sequence joins TRBV3-1 (or the pseudogene TRBV3-2) and TRBJ1-2, with 7 bases matching TRBD1. The germline gives CDR1 LGHDT, CDR2 YNNKEL (reference sequence). The CDR3 totals 15 residues. The V segment lost 4 bases and the J segment 1 base; nucleotides outside the gene matches: 6. In nucleotides, the CDR3 is TGTGCCAGCAGCCCCTCCGGGACAGTTAACTATGGCTACACCTTC. It translates to CASSPSGTVNYGYTF.

The chain joins TRBV3-1 (or the pseudogene TRBV3-2) to TRBJ2-3, with 7 bases identical to TRBD2. V lost 2 bases, J lost 1 base, and 9 bases stayed unmatched. CDR3 size: 17 residues. Germline V gene lookup returns CDR1 LGHDT and CDR2 YNNKEL (reference sequence). CDR3 nucleotides: TGTGCCAGCAGCCAACCCCGGACTAGGTACGGCACAGATACGCAGTATTTT. Protein: CASSQPRTRYGTDTQYF.

V gene TRBV4-3 combines with J gene TRBJ2-1; 8 bases match TRBD2. The CDR3 runs to 15 residues. The germline gives CDR1 LGHNA, CDR2 YSLEER. V was pared by 1 base and J by 4 bases, with 3 bases of the junction left unmatched. The CDR3 DNA reads TGCGCCAGCAGCCAAGGGGCTAGCGGGTACAATGAGCAGTTCTTC. This translates into CASSQGASGYNEQFF.

The chain employs TRBV28 and TRBJ2-2; the match to TRBD2 covers 10 bases. The CDR3 spans 17 residues. Per germline, CDR1 MDHEN and CDR2 SYDVKM. Trimming cost V 3 bases and J 6 bases; bases outside gene matches: 10. CDR3 protein: CASSLGASGSWAGELFF. DNA of the CDR3: TGTGCCAGCAGTTTGGGGGCTAGCGGGAGTTGGGCCGGGGAGCTGTTTTTT.